These 18 T cell receptor beta chains were all obtained from the same sample, sequenced in a study of graft-versus-host responses after intestinal transplantation. Antigens of these TCRs are unknown. Using immunoSEQ multiplex PCR, the repertoire was profiled, and TCRdb retains in-frame clones only, with some absent. In the table there are over 100,000 clones, about 95% of which are singletons. The input for sequencing was unstimulated CD8+ T cells sorted from spleen or lymph node cells, taken before intestinal transplant. These receptors were taken from a human donor who received an intestinal transplant.

V usage is TRBV4-3 and J usage is TRBJ2-7, with 10 bases fitting TRBD1. The germline gives CDR1 LGHNA, CDR2 YSLEER. V was pared by 0 bases and J by 3 bases, with 2 bases of the junction left unmatched. The CDR3 contains 15 residues. CDR3 bases: TGCGCCAGCAGCCAAGAGTGGGACAGGGGCTACGAGCAGTACTTC. Amino acid sequence: CASSQEWDRGYEQYF.

The CDR3 nucleotides are TGCGCCAGCAGCCAAGAAGACAGGGGCAATCAGCCCCAGCATTTT. Its translation is CASSQEDRGNQPQHF. This chain links TRBV4-3 with TRBJ1-5, with 7 bases fitting TRBD1. With V trimmed by 0 bases and J by 2 bases, 1 base remained unmatched. From germline, CDR1 is LGHNA and CDR2 YSLEER. The CDR3 extends over 15 amino acids.

This chain links TRBV28 with TRBJ1-1; the D is unclear. The germline gives CDR1 MDHEN, CDR2 SYDVKM. V was shortened by 3 bases and J by 0 bases, with 5 bases between the two germline ends. This CDR3 is 13 amino acids long. The CDR3: CASSFSLNTEAFF. The CDR3 DNA reads TGTGCCAGCAGTTTCAGCTTGAACACTGAAGCTTTCTTT.

The genes are TRBV28 and TRBJ1-1; unclear D gene. Germline V gene data show CDR1 as MDHEN and CDR2 as SYDVKM. There are 12 residues in the CDR3. V was shortened by 3 bases and J by 7 bases, with 9 bases between the two germline ends. The CDR3 nucleotides read TGTGCCAGCAGTTTGGTAACGAATGAAGCTTTCTTT. Translation: CASSLVTNEAFF.

CDR3 DNA sequence: TGTGCCAGCAGTTACTCAGGGGGCTTTAATGAAAAACTGTTTTTT. It specifies CASSYSGGFNEKLFF. The V and J genes are TRBV6-5 and TRBJ1-4; 7 bases are shared with TRBD1. Germline assignment: CDR1 MNHEY and CDR2 SVGAGI. The V and J ends lost 0 bases and 4 bases, in that order; junction bases with no gene match: 2. This CDR3 has 15 residues.

This clone was seen a few times. The same CDR3 can be traced to other DNA sequences in this sample. The V call is TRBV7-9, the J call TRBJ2-1; D uncertain. V lost 1 base to trimming and J lost 9 bases, with 7 bases between them. Germline CDR1 reads SEHNR; CDR2 reads FQNEAQ (reference sequence). The CDR3 sequence is 12 residues long. The CDR3 region has the DNA TGTGCCAGCAGCTTAGGGCTATCTGAGCAGTTCTTC. Its protein is CASSLGLSEQFF.

V is TRBV19 and J is TRBJ1-1, with unresolved D. Germline V gene sequence: CDR1 LNHDA, CDR2 SQIVND (reference sequence). The CDR3 runs 13 residues. V was pared by 3 bases and J by 0 bases, with 5 bases between. CDR3 nucleotide sequence: TGTGCCAGTAGTATTTTCTTGAACACTGAAGCTTTCTTT. Translating it yields CASSIFLNTEAFF. Variable domain in full (rest from reference TRBV19 and TRBJ1-1): DGGITQSPKYLFRKEGQNVTLSCEQNLNHDAMYWYRQDPGQGLRLIYYSQIVNDFQKGDIAEGYSVSREKKESFPLTVTSAQKNPTAFYLCASSIFLNTEAFFGQGTRLTVV.

This rearrangement joins TRBV7-6 to TRBJ2-1, with 7 bases matching TRBD2. The J segment lost 7 bases and the V segment lost 5 bases, leaving 11 bases of the junction unmatched. The CDR3 runs 15 residues. Germline V gives CDR1 SGHVS, CDR2 FNYEAQ. This chain's CDR3 is CASSTSGKGENEQFF. CDR3 coding DNA: TGTGCCAGCAGCACAAGCGGGAAGGGTGAAAATGAGCAGTTCTTC.

This clone was counted once. This chain uses TRBV2 with TRBJ1-5; D ambiguous. Germline V CDR1 and CDR2: SNHLY, FYNNEI. The V end was cut by 4 bases, the J end by 4 bases, with 8 bases between. The CDR3 is 13 amino acids. The CDR3 loop reads CASSAPGNQPQHF. DNA of the CDR3: TGTGCCAGCAGTGCGCCCGGGAATCAGCCCCAGCATTTT.

Note on this clone: One end of the junction does not line up with germline, which may come from a read error. The V call is TRBV9, the J call TRBJ1-6; D is undetermined. Per the germline V gene, CDR1 is SGDLS and CDR2 is YYNGEE. The CDR3 is made up of 13 amino acids. CDR3 loop: CASGVVVDSPLHF. The DNA of the CDR3 is TGTGCCAGCGGCGTAGTGGTGGATTCACCCCTCCACTTT.

The V call is TRBV5-6, the J call TRBJ2-1; 11 bases agree with TRBD2. The CDR3 runs 15 residues. Germline-derived CDR1 and CDR2 are SGHDT and YYEEEE. The V gene end was trimmed by 4 bases and the J gene end by 5 bases; junction bases not matched to a gene: 5. The CDR3 nucleotides are TGTGCCAGCAGCCAAACTAGCGGGAGTAACAATGAGCAGTTCTTC. Amino acid sequence: CASSQTSGSNNEQFF.

The V call is TRBV12-5, the J call TRBJ2-5, with 7 bases identical to TRBD2. Germline CDR1 reads LGHNT; CDR2 reads FRNRAP. J gave up 3 bases and V 3 bases, and 4 bases lay outside the gene matches. The CDR3 sequence is 14 residues long. CDR3 sequence reads: CASGFGLAEETQYF. The DNA of the CDR3 is TGTGCTAGTGGTTTCGGGCTAGCGGAAGAGACCCAGTACTTC.

The DNA for the CDR3 is TGTGCCAGCAGTCCTAGCGGGAGGGCTTCGGGGAATGAGCAGTTCTTC. As protein: CASSPSGRASGNEQFF. V gene TRBV2 combines with J gene TRBJ2-1, with 12 bases fitting TRBD2. Per germline, CDR1 SNHLY and CDR2 FYNNEI. The CDR3 runs 16 residues. V shed 5 bases, J shed 7 bases, and the junction held 9 bases outside the gene matches. The entire variable domain, with the rest obtained from reference TRBV2 and TRBJ2-1, is as follows: EPEVTQTPSHQVTQMGQEVILRCVPISNHLYFYWYRQILGQKVEFLVSFYNNEISEKSEIFDDQFSVERPDGSNFTLKIRSTKLEDSAMYFCASSPSGRASGNEQFFGPGTRLTVL.

The chain uses TRBV9 and TRBJ1-1; D is ambiguous. This CDR3 comprises 13 residues. With 6 bases removed from V and 0 bases from J, the gap between germline ends came to 9 bases. From germline, CDR1 is SGDLS and CDR2 YYNGEE. For the CDR3, the DNA is TGTGCCAGCAAGCAGGTCATGAACACTGAAGCTTTCTTT. It codes for CASKQVMNTEAFF.

The CDR3 sequence: CASSLSGRAEQYF. For the CDR3, the DNA is TGTGCCAGCAGTTTAAGCGGGAGGGCCGAGCAGTACTTC. This chain links TRBV28 with TRBJ2-7, with TRBD2 matching over 10 bases. V was clipped by 2 bases and J by 6 bases; unmatched bases: 1. There are 13 residues in the CDR3. Germline CDR1 is MDHEN and CDR2 is SYDVKM.

The V and J genes are TRBV12-5 and TRBJ1-2; 8 bases are shared with TRBD1. Germline CDR1 and CDR2: LGHNT and FRNRAP. This CDR3 spans 19 amino acids. Losses at the gene ends were 3 bases for V and 3 bases for J; bases not matched to a gene: 18. Here the CDR3 reads CASGLEQGVQLPIYYGYTF. The CDR3 DNA follows: TGTGCTAGTGGTTTAGAACAGGGGGTTCAACTACCGATCTACTATGGCTACACCTTC.

The rearrangement links TRBV10-3 to TRBJ2-7, with unresolved D. CDR3 length equals 14 residues. The germline V gene has CDR1 ENHRY and CDR2 SYGVKD. Trimming removed 3 bases at V and 2 bases at J, with 11 bases between. Here the CDR3 reads CAISDDRFPYEQYF. CDR3 nucleotides: TGTGCCATCAGTGATGATAGGTTTCCCTACGAGCAGTACTTC.

This rearrangement joins TRBV28 to TRBJ2-4; D is unresolved. Trimming left V 11 bases short and J 1 base short, with 18 bases between. Germline V gene data show CDR1 as MDHEN and CDR2 as SYDVKM. The CDR3 loop spans 15 amino acids. CDR3 nucleotides: TGTGCCGCTTGGAGTGCGGCAGGCGCCAAAAACATTCAGTACTTC. Translation gives CAAWSAAGAKNIQYF. Looking up the rest from reference TRBV28 and TRBJ2-4 gives the full variable domain: DVKVTQSSRYLVKRTGEKVFLECVQDMDHENMFWYRQDPGLGLRLIYFSYDVKMKEKGDIPEGYSVSREKKERFSLILESASTNQTSMYLCAAWSAAGAKNIQYFGAGTRLSVL.